The 11 T cell receptor beta chains below come from one sample, sequenced in a study of PD-1 blockade in classical Hodgkin lymphoma. Method: immunoSEQ multiplex PCR; TCRdb's copy keeps in-frame clones and lacks some. Of 6,000 to 9,500 clones listed, roughly 90% are singletons. All patients relapsed after autologous stem cell transplantation, and brentuximab vedotin exposure varied. It was by magnetic negative selection that CD4+ T cells were purified from thawed PBMCs. The material was CD4+ T cells from blood, obtained at baseline. The source is a human donor with classical Hodgkin lymphoma.

The V gene is TRBV4-1, the J gene TRBJ1-3; unclear D gene. V was cut by 0 bases and J by 3 bases, with 9 bases left in between. Looked up from germline, CDR1 is MGHRA and CDR2 is YSYEKL. This CDR3 spans 15 amino acids. The CDR3 DNA sequence: TGCGCCAGCAGCCAAGATCGGGTTCTTGGAAACACCATATATTTT. Translation: CASSQDRVLGNTIYF.

This sequence joins TRBV7-6 and TRBJ2-3, with D unclear. V was clipped by 5 bases and J by 2 bases, with 14 bases between them. This CDR3 contains 15 residues. The germline CDR1 and CDR2 sequences are SGHVS and FNYEAQ. This CDR3 reads CASSPTGRTTDTQYF. The CDR3 coding sequence is TGTGCCAGCAGCCCGACCGGACGGACCACAGATACGCAGTATTTT.

J is TRBJ1-3 and V is TRBV4-1; a weak D match, TRBD1 (5 bases). V lost 4 bases to trimming and J lost 0 bases, with 13 bases between them. This CDR3 is built from 16 residues. Germline V gene lookup returns CDR1 MGHRA and CDR2 YSYEKL. CDR3 bases: TGCGCCAGCAGCCTGGTTGGACACGACTCTGGAAACACCATATATTTT. Protein product: CASSLVGHDSGNTIYF.

This clone was counted a single time. The chain links TRBV28 to TRBJ1-5; D gene ambiguous. The CDR3 contains 11 residues. The V gene's germline CDR1 is MDHEN and CDR2 SYDVKM. V dropped 4 bases and J dropped 7 bases, with 5 bases sitting between them. The CDR3 loop is CASSYRQPQHF. The CDR3 DNA reads as TGTGCCAGCAGTTATAGGCAGCCCCAGCATTTT.

The chain employs TRBV10-3 and TRBJ2-3, with 11 nucleotides matching TRBD1. Germline values: CDR1 ENHRY, CDR2 SYGVKD. J gave up 2 bases and V 9 bases, and 4 bases lay outside the gene matches. The length of the CDR3 is 14 residues. The DNA of the CDR3 is TGTGCCATAGGACAGGGGGCTAACACAGATACGCAGTATTTT. It is translated as CAIGQGANTDTQYF.

This rearrangement joins TRBV20-1 to TRBJ2-5, with D hard to call. CDR1 is DFQATT, CDR2 SNEGSKA, per germline (reference sequence). Trimming pared 4 bases from V and 11 bases from J, leaving 11 bases between. This CDR3 spans 10 amino acids. Here the CDR3 DNA reads TGCAGTGCTACCCTCCTAGAACAGTACTTC. Protein sequence: CSATLLEQYF.

V is TRBV2 and J is TRBJ1-2; 8 nucleotides agree with TRBD1. Germline loops: CDR1 SNHLY, CDR2 FYNNEI. The CDR3 consists of 14 residues. V shed 5 bases and J 0 bases; nucleotides not matched to a gene: 2. In DNA form, the CDR3 reads TGTGCCAGCAGTCCGGACAGGGCTAACTATGGCTACACCTTC. Translating gives CASSPDRANYGYTF.

The CDR3 loop is CASRSPGQRFSYEQYF. As DNA, the CDR3 is TGTGCCAGCAGGAGCCCGGGACAGCGTTTCTCCTACGAGCAGTACTTC. The rearrangement uses TRBV28 and TRBJ2-7; 7 bases are a match to TRBD1. V lost 6 bases to trimming and J lost 0 bases; unmatched junction nucleotides: 11. Germline loops: CDR1 MDHEN, CDR2 SYDVKM. The CDR3 covers 16 residues.

The V call is TRBV30, the J call TRBJ2-7; TRBD1 agrees at 7 bases. Germline V lookup: CDR1 GTSNPN, CDR2 SVGIG (reference sequence). J gave up 3 bases and V 1 base, and 0 bases lay outside the gene matches. The CDR3 runs 12 residues. CDR3 amino acids: CAWSAGGYEQYF. The CDR3 nucleotides read TGTGCCTGGAGTGCAGGGGGCTACGAGCAGTACTTC.

This clone has a single count. The genes are TRBV28 and TRBJ1-2; D unresolved. The CDR3 consists of 14 residues. V was clipped by 6 bases and J by 7 bases, with 18 bases between them. Germline V gene lookup returns CDR1 MDHEN and CDR2 SYDVKM. As DNA, the CDR3 is TGTGCCAGCAGCCGGAGGGAATTCCGAGGTGGCTACACCTTC. Translating gives CASSRREFRGGYTF.

The genes are TRBV6-1 and TRBJ2-3; D unresolved. V lost 3 bases and J lost 0, with 10 bases in between. The CDR3 length is 15 residues. CDR1 is MNHNS, CDR2 SASEGT, per germline. The CDR3 protein is CASSDWGSSTDTQYF. In DNA form, the CDR3 reads TGTGCCAGCAGTGACTGGGGTTCTAGCACAGATACGCAGTATTTT.